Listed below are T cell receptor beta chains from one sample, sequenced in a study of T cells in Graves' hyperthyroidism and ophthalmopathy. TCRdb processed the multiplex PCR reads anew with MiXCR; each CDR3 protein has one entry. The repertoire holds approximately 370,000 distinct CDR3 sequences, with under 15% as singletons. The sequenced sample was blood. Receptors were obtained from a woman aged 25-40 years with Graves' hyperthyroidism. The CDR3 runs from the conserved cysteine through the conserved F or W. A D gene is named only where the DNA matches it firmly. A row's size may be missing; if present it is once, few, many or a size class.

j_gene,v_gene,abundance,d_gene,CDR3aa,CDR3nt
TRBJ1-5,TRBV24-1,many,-,CATSEPGRSNQPQHF,TGTGCCACCAGTGAACCAGGGCGTAGCAATCAGCCCCAGCATTTT
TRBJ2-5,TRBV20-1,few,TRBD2,CSALLAGELIQETQHF,TGCAGTGCGCTATTAGCGGGAGAGTTAATACAAGAGACCCAGCACTTC
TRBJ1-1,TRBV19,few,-,CASSGVMDTEAFF,TGTGCCAGTAGTGGGGTGATGGACACTGAAGCTTTCTTT
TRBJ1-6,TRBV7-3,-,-,CASSFSGTGDSPLHF,TGTGCCAGCAGCTTTTCCGGGACGGGAGATTCACCCCTCCACTTT
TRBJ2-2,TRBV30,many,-,CAWSVRGGGELFF,TGTGCCTGGAGTGTAAGGGGAGGCGGGGAGCTGTTTTTT
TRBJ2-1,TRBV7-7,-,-,CASSLDGGAPYNEQFF,TGTGCCAGCAGCTTAGATGGCGGGGCTCCCTACAATGAGCAGTTCTTC
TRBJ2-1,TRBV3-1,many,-,CASSPRGAGTYNEQFF,TGTGCCAGCAGCCCGAGGGGGGCAGGGACCTACAATGAGCAGTTCTTC
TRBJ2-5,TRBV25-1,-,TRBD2,CASSEAGGPLETQYF,TGTGCCAGCAGTGAGGCGGGAGGGCCTTTAGAGACCCAGTACTTC
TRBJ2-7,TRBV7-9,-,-,CASSLALFGEQYF,TGTGCCAGCAGCTTAGCGCTGTTTGGAGAGCAGTACTTC
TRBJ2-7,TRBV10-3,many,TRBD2,CAIREAGGIEQYF,TGTGCCATCAGGGAAGCGGGAGGGATCGAGCAGTACTTC
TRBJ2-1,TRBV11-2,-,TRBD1,CATLDRAYNEQFF,TGTGCCACCCTGGACAGGGCCTACAATGAGCAGTTCTTC
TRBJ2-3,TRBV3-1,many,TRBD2,CASSPGTSEYTDTQYF,TGTGCCAGCAGCCCCGGGACTAGCGAATACACAGATACGCAGTATTTT
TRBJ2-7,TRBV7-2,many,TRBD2,CASSPTSGTYEQYF,TGTGCCAGCAGCCCGACTAGCGGTACCTACGAGCAGTACTTC
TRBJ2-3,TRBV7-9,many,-,CASIGVSTDTQYF,TGTGCCAGCATCGGAGTGAGCACAGATACGCAGTATTTT
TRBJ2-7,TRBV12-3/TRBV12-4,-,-,CASVRTLTYEQYF,TGTGCCAGCGTCCGGACGCTGACCTACGAGCAGTACTTC
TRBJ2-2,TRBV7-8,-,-,CASSPARLVPGELFF,TGTGCCAGCAGCCCCGCCCGACTAGTTCCCGGGGAGCTGTTTTTT
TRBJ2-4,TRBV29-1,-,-,CSVEGGQSNIQYF,TGCAGCGTTGAAGGTGGACAGTCGAACATTCAGTACTTC
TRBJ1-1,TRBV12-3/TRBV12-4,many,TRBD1,CASRYDRATEAFF,TGTGCCAGCAGATACGACAGGGCCACTGAAGCTTTCTTT
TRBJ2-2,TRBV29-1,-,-,CSVANLQGTSGELFF,TGCAGCGTTGCGAATTTGCAGGGTACCTCCGGGGAGCTGTTTTTT
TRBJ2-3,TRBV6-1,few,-,CASSHKREDTQYF,TGTGCCAGCAGCCATAAAAGGGAGGATACGCAGTATTTT
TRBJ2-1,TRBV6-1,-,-,CASTNRQVDNEQFF,TGTGCCAGCACCAACCGCCAGGTTGACAATGAGCAGTTCTTC
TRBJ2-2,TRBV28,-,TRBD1,CASKGAGVTGELFF,TGTGCCAGCAAGGGGGCAGGGGTCACCGGGGAGCTGTTTTTT
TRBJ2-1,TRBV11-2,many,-,CASSLMTSRRKNEQFF,TGTGCCAGCAGCCTTATGACTAGTAGACGAAAAAATGAGCAGTTCTTC
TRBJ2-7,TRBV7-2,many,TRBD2,CASSLTSGSHYEQYF,TGTGCCAGCAGCTTGACTAGCGGGAGCCACTACGAGCAGTACTTC
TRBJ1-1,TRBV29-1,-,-,CSVVRRGATNTEAFF,TGCAGCGTTGTGAGAAGAGGGGCTACGAACACTGAAGCTTTCTTT
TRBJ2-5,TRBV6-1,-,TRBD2,CASKGLAGVGPETQYF,TGTGCCAGCAAGGGGCTAGCGGGAGTGGGGCCAGAGACCCAGTACTTC
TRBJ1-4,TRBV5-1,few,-,CASSLRAGRNEKLFF,TGCGCCAGCAGCTTGCGGGCAGGACGAAATGAAAAACTGTTTTTT
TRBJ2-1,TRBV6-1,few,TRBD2,CASRVTSSTYNEQFF,TGTGCCAGCAGGGTGACTAGCAGTACCTACAATGAGCAGTTCTTC
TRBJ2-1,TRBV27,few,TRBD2,CASRRWTGRDEQFF,TGTGCCAGCAGGCGATGGACTGGGAGGGATGAGCAGTTCTTC
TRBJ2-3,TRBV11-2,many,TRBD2,CASSPRTSGVRATQYF,TGTGCCAGCAGCCCAAGGACTAGCGGAGTTCGGGCTACGCAGTATTTT
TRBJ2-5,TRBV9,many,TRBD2,CASSGRLAGVRETQYF,TGTGCCAGCAGCGGAAGACTAGCGGGAGTTAGGGAGACCCAGTACTTC
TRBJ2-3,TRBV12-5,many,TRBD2,CASAGGLSPTDTQYF,TGTGCTAGTGCCGGGGGACTATCTCCCACAGATACGCAGTATTTT
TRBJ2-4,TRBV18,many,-,CASSPLGQILAKNIQYF,TGTGCCAGCTCACCACTTGGCCAGATCCTAGCCAAAAACATTCAGTACTTC
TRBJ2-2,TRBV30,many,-,CAWSVWRGGNTGELFF,TGTGCCTGGAGTGTATGGCGGGGAGGGAACACCGGGGAGCTGTTTTTT
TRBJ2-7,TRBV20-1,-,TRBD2,CSATSGRATSEQYF,TGCAGTGCTACTAGCGGGAGGGCCACGTCCGAGCAGTACTTC
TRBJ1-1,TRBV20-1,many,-,CSARVAQSNTEAFF,TGCAGTGCTAGAGTAGCGCAGTCGAACACTGAAGCTTTCTTT
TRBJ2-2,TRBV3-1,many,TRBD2,CASSPESGSRNGELFF,TGTGCCAGCAGCCCTGAGAGCGGGAGCCGTAACGGGGAGCTGTTTTTT
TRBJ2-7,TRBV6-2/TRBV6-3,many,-,CASSPLGGLWGSYEQYF,TGTGCCAGCAGTCCCCTTGGGGGCTTGTGGGGGTCCTACGAGCAGTACTTC
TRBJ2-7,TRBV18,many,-,CASSPRQGPYEQYF,TGTGCCAGCTCACCTAGGCAGGGACCCTACGAGCAGTACTTC
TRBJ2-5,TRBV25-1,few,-,CASSEWDMEETQYF,TGTGCCAGCAGTGAATGGGACATGGAAGAGACCCAGTACTTC